The 21 T cell receptor beta chains presented below share a single source sample, sequenced in a study of Graves' ophthalmopathy and Graves' hyperthyroidism. For repertoire sequencing, the TCR beta CDR3 regions were amplified from RNA transcripts. RT-PCR with HTBI primers came first, then second-round multiplex PCR. TCRdb re-called the multiplex PCR reads with MiXCR, one entry per CDR3 protein. The table lists over 150,000 distinct CDR3 sequences, 30% to 45% of them singletons. The source material was peripheral blood. The receptors here all came from a middle-aged woman with Graves' ophthalmopathy.

This clonotype was seen a single time. This chain links TRBV6-1 with TRBJ2-7; 10 bases agree with TRBD1. The CDR3 has 13 residues. V dropped 7 bases and J dropped 4; count of bases not matched to a gene: 4. CDR1 and CDR2 from the germline V gene are MNHNS and SASEGT. The CDR3 DNA reads as TGTGCCAGCACGTGGGACAGGGGTTACGAGCAGTACTTC. Its protein product is CASTWDRGYEQYF.

The chain is built from TRBV6-2 or TRBV6-3 and TRBJ2-7; TRBD2 might be the D (5 bases). The V gene lost 6 bases and the J gene lost 5 bases, with 5 bases spanning the gap. The CDR3 spans 10 residues. The germline V gene has CDR1 MNHEY and CDR2 SVGEGT. The CDR3 coding sequence is TGTGCCAGCAGGGAGGACGAGCAGTACTTC. This encodes CASREDEQYF.

This clonotype was found a few times. V usage is TRBV7-8 and J usage is TRBJ1-5; the match to TRBD1 covers 12 bases. CDR3 size: 16 residues. CDR1 is SGHVS and CDR2 is FQNEAQ in the germline V gene. V lost 1 base to trimming and J lost 6 bases; unmatched junction nucleotides: 4. The CDR3 DNA reads as TGTGCCAGCAGCTTAGTTAGGGACAGGGGGCTTCAGCCCCAGCATTTT. This sequence encodes CASSLVRDRGLQPQHF.

The chain is built from TRBV12-3 or TRBV12-4 and TRBJ1-1, with 9 nucleotides matching TRBD1. This CDR3 has 14 amino acids. The V and J ends lost 6 bases and 5 bases, in that order; junction bases with no gene match: 7. CDR3 residues: CASSQGQGGTEAFF. CDR3 sequence (DNA): TGTGCCAGCAGCCAGGGACAGGGAGGGACTGAAGCTTTCTTT.

At least ten counts were recorded for this clonotype. The V gene is TRBV7-8, the J gene TRBJ2-2; D not resolved. CDR3 length: 16 residues. V was pared by 1 base and J by 5 bases, with 14 bases between. Germline CDR1 SGHVS, CDR2 FQNEAQ. The CDR3 coding sequence is TGTGCCAGCAGCTTAGATTTTGGGGTCGGAACCGGGGAGCTGTTTTTT. Translating it yields CASSLDFGVGTGELFF.

In this sample, this clonotype turned up many times. The junction differs from germline at one of its ends, possibly a read error. This chain joins TRBV11-2 and TRBJ2-7; 12 positions match TRBD1. This CDR3 has 18 residues. Germline V lookup: CDR1 SGHAT, CDR2 FQNNGV. The CDR3 loop is CASSLGVPGQGATYEQHF. Written as DNA, the CDR3 is TGTGCCAGCAGCTTAGGGGTACCGGGACAGGGGGCTACCTACGAGCAGCACTTC.

The chain links TRBV7-8 to TRBJ1-6; no definite D call. CDR3 length: 11 amino acids. The germline V gene encodes CDR1 SGHVS and CDR2 FQNEAQ. Trimming pared 1 base from V and 14 bases from J, leaving 6 bases between. CDR3 sequence (DNA): TGTGCCAGCAGCTTAGAATCTTCCCTCCACTTT. Translated: CASSLESSLHF.

The J gene is TRBJ2-7, the V gene TRBV5-1; 8 bases are a match to TRBD2. The V gene end was trimmed by 3 bases and the J gene end by 5 bases; junction bases not matched to a gene: 7. Germline CDR1 SGHRS, CDR2 YFSETQ. The CDR3 extends over 14 amino acids. CDR3 nucleotides: TGCGCCAGCAGCTCTTTGACTAGCGAAGACGAGCAGTACTTC. Protein: CASSSLTSEDEQYF.

This clonotype was observed a few times. The chain recombines TRBV28 with TRBJ2-7, with 8 bases matching TRBD2. The CDR3 covers 13 residues. The V and J ends lost 6 bases and 2 bases, in that order; junction bases with no gene match: 3. CDR1 MDHEN and CDR2 SYDVKM come from the germline V gene. CDR3 DNA sequence: TGTGCCAGCAGAAGCGGGGGTACCTACGAGCAGTACTTC. Translation gives CASRSGGTYEQYF.

This clonotype was seen many times. The chain uses TRBV12-3 or TRBV12-4 and TRBJ2-7; D not resolved. The CDR3 totals 12 residues. V gave up 3 bases and J gave up 5 bases, with 8 bases separating them. For the CDR3, the DNA is TGTGCCAGCAGTTTCTCGGGTGACGAGCAGTACTTC. This gives the protein CASSFSGDEQYF.

This clonotype was seen many times. The CDR3 is CASSWGQLEAFF. The CDR3 DNA sequence: TGTGCCAGCAGCTGGGGACAGCTTGAAGCTTTCTTT. The V and J genes are TRBV7-9 and TRBJ1-1; the match to TRBD1 covers 7 bases. The J segment lost 7 bases and the V segment lost 4 bases, leaving 3 bases of the junction unmatched. Germline V gene data show CDR1 as SEHNR and CDR2 as FQNEAQ (reference sequence). The CDR3 loop spans 12 amino acids.

This clonotype was seen ten or more times. The chain uses TRBV7-2 and TRBJ2-5, with TRBD2 matching over 8 bases. V dropped 7 bases and J dropped 2; count of bases not matched to a gene: 3. CDR1 and CDR2 from the germline V gene are SGHTA and FQGNSA. This CDR3 region has 13 residues. The CDR3 is CASTLAGQETQYF. The CDR3 DNA follows: TGTGCCAGCACCCTAGCGGGTCAAGAGACCCAGTACTTC.

The chain joins TRBV29-1 to TRBJ2-5, with 10 bases that match TRBD1. The V gene's germline CDR1 is SQVTM and CDR2 ANQGSEA. Trimming at V came to 7 bases and at J to 1 base, leaving 12 bases not matched to a gene. The CDR3 runs to 16 residues. The CDR3 region has the DNA TGCAGCGCTAGGACAGGGGGTTACCAACCCCAAGAGACCCAGTACTTC. Its protein is CSARTGGYQPQETQYF.

This clonotype was recorded many times. The genes are TRBV24-1 and TRBJ2-5; possibly TRBD1 for D (6 bases). CDR3 length: 13 residues. Trimming took 9 bases from V and 2 from J, leaving 12 bases between them. The V gene's germline CDR1 is KGHDR and CDR2 SFDVKD. In DNA, the CDR3 is TGTGCCACCGCAGGGGTAGATCAAGAGACCCAGTACTTC. Its protein product is CATAGVDQETQYF.

The chain links TRBV28 to TRBJ1-5; D is ambiguous. Germline lookup yields CDR1 MDHEN and CDR2 SYDVKM. The CDR3 spans 13 residues. The V end lost 7 bases, the J end lost 6 bases, and 13 bases lay between the germline ends. CDR3 nucleotide sequence: TGTGCCAGCAAAGGGCGGCTCGGTCAGCCCCAGCATTTT. This codes for CASKGRLGQPQHF.

Sample share makes this clonotype medium-sized. The chain employs TRBV12-3 or TRBV12-4 and TRBJ1-1; 7 bases align to TRBD1. CDR3 length: 14 residues. The V gene end was trimmed by 6 bases and the J gene end by 0 bases; junction bases not matched to a gene: 4. The CDR3 here is CASRPTGVNTEAFF. CDR3 sequence (DNA): TGTGCCAGCAGACCAACAGGGGTGAACACTGAAGCTTTCTTT.

The chain combines TRBV11-1 with TRBJ2-5, with 7 nucleotides matching TRBD1. V shed 6 bases and J 1 base; nucleotides not matched to a gene: 5. The CDR3 totals 14 residues. Germline CDR1 and CDR2: SGHAT and FQDESV (reference sequence). The CDR3 sequence is CASSLGTAQETQYF. The CDR3 bases are TGTGCCAGCAGTTTGGGGACAGCCCAAGAGACCCAGTACTTC.

The J gene is TRBJ2-5, the V gene TRBV9, with 7 bases that match TRBD1. CDR1 SGDLS and CDR2 YYNGEE come from the germline V gene. V lost 4 bases, J lost 2 bases, and 8 bases stayed unmatched. This CDR3 is 15 amino acids long. The CDR3 spells CASSPWGQKQETQYF. The CDR3 region has the DNA TGTGCCAGCAGCCCATGGGGACAGAAACAAGAGACCCAGTACTTC.

This clonotype came up once. The chain is built from TRBV28 and TRBJ1-6, with a possible D match to TRBD1 (5 bases). CDR3 size: 14 residues. Germline assignment: CDR1 MDHEN and CDR2 SYDVKM. The V end lost 2 bases, the J end lost 9 bases, and 11 bases lay between the germline ends. The DNA of the CDR3 is TGTGCCAGCAGTTTAAGGGGCGGAGGTTCACCCCTCCACTTT. It specifies CASSLRGGGSPLHF.

This clonotype was detected ten times or more. The V call is TRBV7-3, the J call TRBJ2-6; no firm D call. Germline V CDR1 and CDR2: SGHTA, FQGTGA. V was cut by 1 base and J by 0 bases, with 4 bases left in between. This CDR3 is 15 amino acids long. CDR3 DNA sequence: TGTGCCAGCAGCTTAATCAGCTCTGGGGCCAACGTCCTGACTTTC. Translated, it gives CASSLISSGANVLTF.

The rearrangement links TRBV28 to TRBJ1-1, with 8 nucleotides matching TRBD1. The J segment lost 11 bases and the V segment lost 6 bases, leaving 14 bases of the junction unmatched. CDR1 and CDR2 (germline): MDHEN, SYDVKM. CDR3 size: 14 residues. The CDR3: CASRLTGASREAFF. Here the CDR3 DNA reads TGTGCCAGCAGGCTGACAGGGGCTTCGAGGGAGGCTTTCTTT.